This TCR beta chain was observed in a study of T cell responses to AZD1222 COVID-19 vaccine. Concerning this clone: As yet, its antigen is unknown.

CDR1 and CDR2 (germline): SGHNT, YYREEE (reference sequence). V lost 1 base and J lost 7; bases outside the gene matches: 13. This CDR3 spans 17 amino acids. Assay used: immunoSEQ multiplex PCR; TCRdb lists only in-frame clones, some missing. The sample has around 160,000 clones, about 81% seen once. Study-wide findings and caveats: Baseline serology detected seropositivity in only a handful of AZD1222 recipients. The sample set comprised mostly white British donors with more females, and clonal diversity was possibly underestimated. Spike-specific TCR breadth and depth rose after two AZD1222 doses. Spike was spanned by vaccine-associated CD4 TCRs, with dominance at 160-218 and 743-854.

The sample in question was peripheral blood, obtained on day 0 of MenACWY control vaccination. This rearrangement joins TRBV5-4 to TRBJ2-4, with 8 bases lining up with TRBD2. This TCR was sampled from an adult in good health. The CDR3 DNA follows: TGTGCCAGCAGCTTGAGTACCAGCGGGGGCTGGGGGAACATTCAGTACTTC. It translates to CASSLSTSGGWGNIQYF.